The 27 T cell receptor beta chains listed next were all sequenced from one sample in a study of monozygotic twins with inflammatory bowel disease. TCRdb re-analyzed the 5' RACE reads; it lists each CDR3 protein once, without DNA. Recorded here are a few hundred thousand distinct CDR3 sequences; the top ten clones represent approximately 2.3%. The sample consisted of blood. The origin of the receptors is a human donor with ulcerative colitis or Crohn's disease, or a healthy co-twin of an affected twin (not recorded which).

The chain carries TRBV20-1 and TRBJ2-5; with no DNA, the TCRdb D assignment of TRBD1 cannot be verified. CDR1 is DFQATT and CDR2 is SNEGSKA in the germline V gene (reference sequence). This CDR3 spans 18 amino acids. CDR3: CSARDPRGGGGGTETQYF.

This chain links TRBV2 with TRBJ1-2; the D call of TRBD1 rests on TCRdb alone, since no DNA is present to check it. Germline V gives CDR1 SNHLY, CDR2 FYNNEI. This CDR3 contains 21 residues. CDR3 residues: CASSDLGSARTGPYHNYGYTF.

This chain connects TRBV5-1 to TRBJ2-3; TCRdb's D call, TRBD2, is unchecked because there is no DNA. Germline loops: CDR1 SGHRS, CDR2 YFSETQ. This CDR3 has 16 residues. The CDR3 here is CASSARTSGRTDTQYF.

V usage is TRBV6-5 and J usage is TRBJ1-5; TCRdb indicates TRBD1, and absent DNA this call remains unverified. CDR3 length equals 12 residues. CDR1 is MNHEY and CDR2 is SVGAGI in the germline V gene. CDR3 sequence: CASRTGTQPQHF.

The V call is TRBV30, the J call TRBJ2-7; TCRdb outputs TRBD1, but without DNA this stays unchecked. Germline CDR1 and CDR2: GTSNPN and SVGIG (reference sequence). The length of the CDR3 is 14 residues. The chain's CDR3 is CAWSKGQGAYEQYF.

This CDR3 is CASSVVGRAEAFF. The chain links TRBV9 to TRBJ1-1. The CDR3 contains 13 residues. Germline CDR1 is SGDLS and CDR2 is YYNGEE.

The J gene is TRBJ1-5, the V gene TRBV9; lacking DNA, the TRBD1 call made by TCRdb goes unchecked. This CDR3 comprises 15 residues. Germline CDR1 reads SGDLS; CDR2 reads YYNGEE. CDR3 sequence: CASSVQGAVGQPQHF.

The V call is TRBV29-1, the J call TRBJ1-1; TCRdb lists TRBD1, though no DNA is available to test this call. Germline CDR1 and CDR2: SQVTM and ANQGSEA. The CDR3 is 15 amino acids. The CDR3 is CSVEVQGSRGTEAFF.

J is TRBJ2-3 and V is TRBV10-3; TCRdb's assignment of TRBD1 cannot be checked, as there is no DNA. Germline CDR1 and CDR2: ENHRY and SYGVKD. The CDR3 covers 13 residues. The CDR3 spells CAISESVAWGKYF.

V is TRBV7-3 and J is TRBJ2-1; checking the TCRdb D call of TRBD1 is not possible without DNA. The CDR3 spans 15 residues. Germline V gene lookup returns CDR1 SGHTA and CDR2 FQGTGA. This chain's CDR3 is CASSFDRGPSNEQFF.

The rearrangement uses TRBV6-2 or TRBV6-3 and TRBJ2-7. The CDR3 contains 13 residues. Germline CDR1 is MNHEY and CDR2 is SVGEGT. CDR3 sequence: CASSYIEFYEQYF.

The CDR3 here is CASSKTRTSGGKFF. V is TRBV7-3 and J is TRBJ2-1; without DNA, the TCRdb call of TRBD2 cannot be checked. CDR1 and CDR2 (germline): SGHTA, FQGTGA. The CDR3 spans 14 residues. Filled out from reference TRBV7-3 and TRBJ2-1, the complete variable domain reads GAGVSQTPSNKVTEKGKYVELRCDPISGHTALYWYRQSLGQGPEFLIYFQGTGAADDSGLPNDRFFAVRPEGSVSTLKIQRTERGDSAVYLCASSKTRTSGGKFFGPGTRLTVL.

The chain is built from TRBV12-3 or TRBV12-4 and TRBJ2-3; TCRdb calls TRBD2, which cannot be checked without DNA. The CDR3 consists of 16 residues. This chain's CDR3 is CASLRSRGGVTDTQYF.

This chain uses TRBV12-3 or TRBV12-4 with TRBJ1-2. CDR3 length equals 14 residues. Here the CDR3 reads CASRFSGNFYGYTF.

The chain joins TRBV5-1 to TRBJ2-4; TCRdb calls TRBD1, which cannot be checked without DNA. CDR3 length: 13 residues. Germline V gene sequence: CDR1 SGHRS, CDR2 YFSETQ. The chain's CDR3 is CASSSRDTDIQYF.

The rearrangement joins TRBV5-1 to TRBJ2-5; without DNA, the TCRdb call of TRBD1 cannot be checked. CDR3 size: 14 residues. Per germline, CDR1 SGHRS and CDR2 YFSETQ. CDR3 in amino acids: CASSPWTGSETQYF. Together with reference TRBV5-1 and TRBJ2-5, the CDR3 gives the full variable domain: KAGVTQTPRYLIKTRGQQVTLSCSPISGHRSVSWYQQTPGQGLQFLFEYFSETQRNKGNFPGRFSGRQFSNSRSEMNVSTLELGDSALYLCASSPWTGSETQYFGPGTRLLVL.

J is TRBJ2-1 and V is TRBV7-6. Germline V CDR1 and CDR2: SGHVS, FNYEAQ. The CDR3 covers 14 residues. CDR3 in amino acids: CASSLGAANNEQFF.

The V call is TRBV15, the J call TRBJ2-7; TCRdb's D gene call, TRBD1, goes unchecked for lack of DNA. Germline V gene lookup returns CDR1 LNHNV and CDR2 YYDKDF (reference sequence). This CDR3 spans 15 amino acids. CDR3 sequence: CATSRDREKAYEQYF.

The J gene is TRBJ1-1, the V gene TRBV18. CDR1 and CDR2 from the germline V gene are KGHSH and LQKENI. The CDR3 extends over 14 amino acids. CDR3 loop: CASSGPSLNTEAFF.

V and J are TRBV4-2 and TRBJ2-2; the D gene TCRdb calls, TRBD2, cannot be checked with no DNA. The CDR3 has 18 amino acids. Germline loops: CDR1 LGHNA, CDR2 YNFKEQ. CDR3 residues: CASSQDPPSEANTGELFF.

This chain connects TRBV20-1 to TRBJ1-1. CDR1 is DFQATT and CDR2 is SNEGSKA in the germline V gene (reference sequence). The CDR3 has 13 amino acids. The CDR3 loop reads CSAKLGGRTEAFF.

The rearrangement joins TRBV29-1 to TRBJ1-2; TCRdb returns TRBD1, unconfirmable since there is no DNA. The CDR3 sequence is 13 residues long. Germline V gene sequence: CDR1 SQVTM, CDR2 ANQGSEA. The CDR3 reads CSVRSTAPGGYTF.

V gene TRBV5-1 combines with J gene TRBJ2-7; TCRdb indicates TRBD1, and absent DNA this call remains unverified. Looked up from germline, CDR1 is SGHRS and CDR2 is YFSETQ. The CDR3 has 14 residues. CDR3 amino acids: CASQSGTGDYEQYF. Combining the CDR3 with reference TRBV5-1 and TRBJ2-7 gives the whole variable domain KAGVTQTPRYLIKTRGQQVTLSCSPISGHRSVSWYQQTPGQGLQFLFEYFSETQRNKGNFPGRFSGRQFSNSRSEMNVSTLELGDSALYLCASQSGTGDYEQYFGPGTRLTVT.

The genes are TRBV6-1 and TRBJ1-1. The CDR3 has 13 amino acids. Germline loops: CDR1 MNHNS, CDR2 SASEGT. The CDR3 sequence: CATLGLMNTEAFF.

The chain combines TRBV5-4 with TRBJ1-3; without DNA, the TCRdb call of TRBD1 cannot be checked. CDR1 is SGHNT and CDR2 is YYREEE in the germline V gene (reference sequence). This CDR3 spans 14 amino acids. Here the CDR3 reads CASTSTGAGNTIYF.

CDR3 amino acids: CASTLIGGGELFF. The rearrangement links TRBV7-3 to TRBJ2-2. Germline V gene lookup returns CDR1 SGHTA and CDR2 FQGTGA. CDR3 length equals 13 residues.

The rearrangement uses TRBV4-1 and TRBJ1-4; lacking DNA, the TRBD1 call made by TCRdb goes unchecked. The germline V gene encodes CDR1 MGHRA and CDR2 YSYEKL. This CDR3 has 17 amino acids. The CDR3 is CASSQVPPGATNEKLFF.